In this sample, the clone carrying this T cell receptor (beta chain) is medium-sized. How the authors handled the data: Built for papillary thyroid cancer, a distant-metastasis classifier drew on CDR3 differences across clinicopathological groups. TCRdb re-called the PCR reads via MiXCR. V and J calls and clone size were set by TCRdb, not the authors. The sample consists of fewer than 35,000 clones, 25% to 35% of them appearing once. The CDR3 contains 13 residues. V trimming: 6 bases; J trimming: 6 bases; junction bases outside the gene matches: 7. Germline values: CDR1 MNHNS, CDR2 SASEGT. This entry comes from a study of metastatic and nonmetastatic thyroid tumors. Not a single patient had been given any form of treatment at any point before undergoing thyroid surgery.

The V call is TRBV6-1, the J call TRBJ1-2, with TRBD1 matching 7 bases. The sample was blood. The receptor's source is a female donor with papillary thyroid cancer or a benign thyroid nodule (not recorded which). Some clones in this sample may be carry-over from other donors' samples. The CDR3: CASSGLGGNGYTF. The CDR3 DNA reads TGTGCCAGCAGCGGGTTAGGGGGCAATGGCTACACCTTC.